A selection of T cell receptor beta chains follows, all from one sample in a study of blood T cell repertoires in COVID-19. Method: immunoSEQ multiplex PCR; TCRdb's copy keeps in-frame clones and lacks some. This table has under 300,000 clones, 85% to 90% appearing once. Specimen: peripheral blood. The receptor set was obtained from a woman aged 40 to 50 who had recovered from COVID-19. Each CDR3 is given with its conserved first and last residue. The order of the fields is V gene, CDR3 protein.

>TRBV6-6
CASSSGQGYHEQYF
>TRBV27
CASSLSRQSTDTQYF
>TRBV15
CATSRDWGGTPYTDTQYF
>TRBV5-5
CASSGTGSADTQYF
>TRBV6-2/TRBV6-3
CASSYGPGYEQYF
>TRBV12-3/TRBV12-4
CASSRRNEQFF
>TRBV19
CASSWARDYEQYF
>TRBV10-3
CAIKGLPMETQYF
>TRBV6-5
CASTTPGNTIYF
>TRBV6-5
CASTPGVLNYGYTF
>TRBV9
CASSGVGDEQFF
>TRBV2
CASRDGQGSYEQYF
>TRBV7-9
CASSPGRGANTGELFF
>TRBV4-1
CASNQFGVLGGPRETQYF
>TRBV6-5
CASTPVANEKLFF
>TRBV18
CASSPRGANEKLFF
>TRBV30
CAWSVQAVPEKLFF
>TRBV6-5
CASSYSFSVNEKLFF
>TRBV21-1
CASSKAGSESTDTQYF
>TRBV29-1
CTPGRENTEAFF
>TRBV7-9
CAVPVISYNEQFF
>TRBV5-1
CASSYDPGGVDYGYTF
>TRBV24-1
CATSDPGRGSGDTGELFF
>TRBV18
CASSPTPDRATYGYTF
>TRBV10-3
CAISESLAGPTGSQYF
>TRBV9
CASGSGGHPNF
>TRBV3-1/TRBV3-2
CASSQALRPSGTGGRWAEAFF
>TRBV9
CASSVGYEQFF
>TRBV4-1
CASSPEGQSRYNEQFF
>TRBV9
CASSPGLVGTGELFF
>TRBV24-1
CATSAGQAGANVLTF
>TRBV19
CASSIGELEAFF
>TRBV7-9
CASSLLLGSSGSNNEQFF
>TRBV30
CAWSGASHLTGELFF
>TRBV7-2
CASSLVGTGKGYTF
>TRBV4-3
CASSQGTGDGYTF
>TRBV2
CASNRLASGRDNEQFF
>TRBV11-3
CASSTTSVEQFF
>TRBV7-2
CASSFRGTSGTDTQYF
>TRBV25-1
CASSPLGQGRTDTQYF
>TRBV7-2
CASSSRDRDTGELFF
>TRBV6-2/TRBV6-3
CASSYSTDRTEAFF
>TRBV11-2
CASSLEIGTGDGYTF
>TRBV9
CASSVGGGDQPQHF
>TRBV18
CASSQPGTTYEQYF
>TRBV5-4
CASSFGGTEKLGSPLHF
>TRBV11-1
CASSYPDRSLPTEAFF
>TRBV5-1
CASSLGQGGQETQYF
>TRBV6-2/TRBV6-3
CASSYSAGIMNTEAFF
>TRBV18
CASSPPGVRGGTEAFF
>TRBV3-1/TRBV3-2
CASSQGTGGISGNTIYF
>TRBV18
CASSRDRTNEKLFF
>TRBV29-1
CSVDPAGADYGYTF
>TRBV7-2
CASSPKGWSTVTEAFF
>TRBV7-3
CASSLLGRDTDTQYF